The TCR beta chain under discussion was sequenced for a study of cytomegalovirus exposure and HLA in healthy donors. Comments on this clone: The antigen is not known.

Study outcomes and limitations: The study listed roughly 160 cytomegalovirus-associated TCR beta chains. In the 90 to 150 validation repertoires, 85% to 95% of cluster scores exceeded 0, per a later analysis.

The table came from immunoSEQ multiplex PCR; TCRdb's copy has only in-frame clones and leaves some out. The table includes some 120,000 clones, 88% detected once. The V and J ends lost 3 bases and 7 bases, in that order; junction bases with no gene match: 9. This CDR3 has 15 residues. The germline V gene encodes CDR1 SNHLY and CDR2 FYNNEI. The receptor comes from a man aged 25 to 40 in good health and CMV-seronegative. The sequenced material came from PBMCs. The chain joins TRBV2 to TRBJ2-1, with 7 bases matching TRBD2. CDR3 protein: CASSDGGSPGNEQFF. CDR3 DNA: TGTGCCAGCAGTGACGGGGGGAGCCCTGGGAATGAGCAGTTCTTC.